This T cell receptor beta chain derives from a study of blood T cell repertoires in COVID-19. Source study methods: Reference gene primer amplification gave nucleated cell count estimates. Assay used: immunoSEQ multiplex PCR; TCRdb lists only in-frame clones, some missing. That table furnishes V, J and clone size, whereas the DNA furnished D and trimming. The sample lists 150,000 or so clones; 90% were seen once. Germline CDR1 is SEHNR and CDR2 is FQNEAQ (reference sequence). This CDR3 is 18 amino acids long. The V segment lost 5 bases and the J segment 8 bases; nucleotides outside the gene matches: 18.

The source is a man aged 55 to 70 with active or convalescent COVID-19. Sequenced input: peripheral blood. V gene TRBV7-9 combines with J gene TRBJ1-4; 9 nucleotides match TRBD1. DNA of the CDR3: TGTGCCAGCAGCGATAAACGTTCACAGGGGGCTCCTAGGGAAAAACTGTTTTTT. Translation gives CASSDKRSQGAPREKLFF.